This T cell receptor beta chain was recorded in a study of CD8 T cells in ankylosing spondylitis. General study results and limits: As reported, disease-linked clones showed significant enrichment in matched ankylosing spondylitis synovial fluid. Some of these motif variants have turned up before, in reports on reactive arthritis synovial fluid and blood. Ankylosing spondylitis blood appeared to carry a characteristic TCR beta motif of eight or nine highly homologous variants. CD8+ disease-linked clones were present at relatively low frequencies in blood.

Making use of molecular barcodes, quantitative 5'-RACE generated TCR beta libraries. TCRdb re-called the 5' RACE reads with MiXCR, one entry per CDR3 protein. The top ten hold roughly 3.3% of the sample, which has about 460,000 distinct CDR3 sequences, approximately 5.3% seen once. This clonotype showed up many times. Its specificity is unknown. The TCR was taken from a male donor with ankylosing spondylitis. Sequencing was carried out using blood, either unsorted or a sorted T cell fraction (not recorded which).

This CDR3 is CASSLGVEAFF. The CDR3 coding sequence is TGTGCCAGCAGCTTGGGGGTGGAAGCTTTCTTT. This chain connects TRBV5-6 to TRBJ1-1; D uncertain. Trimming removed 0 bases from V and 8 bases from J, with 5 bases in between. The germline gives CDR1 SGHDT, CDR2 YYEEEE. The CDR3 has 11 residues.